One sample yielded the 23 T cell receptor beta chains listed below, sequenced in a study of tumor-infiltrating lymphocytes in localized non-small cell lung cancer (dated by TCRdb to about 2021). The method behind the library was the immunoSEQ multiplex PCR assay. TCRdb limited this immuneACCESS table to in-frame rearrangements with V and J called. A share of clones is missing; checked studies link under half to unresolved V genes, and the rest is unexplained. The sample includes roughly 7,400 clones, with around 77% observed a single time. The ten largest clones add up to around 10% of the sample. Material for sequencing was lung tumor tissue. These receptors were collected from a human donor with non-small cell lung cancer.

The J gene is TRBJ1-2, the V gene TRBV7-8; 9 bases are a match to TRBD1. CDR1 and CDR2 (germline): SGHVS, FQNEAQ. This CDR3 region has 14 residues. After removal of 6 bases from V and 8 bases from J, the junction contained 10 bases not matched to a gene. The CDR3 loop is CASSFGTGREGYTF. As DNA, the CDR3 is TGTGCCAGCAGTTTTGGGACAGGGCGAGAAGGCTACACCTTC.

The chain couples TRBV7-9 to TRBJ2-5, with 8 bases fitting TRBD1. The CDR3 extends over 15 amino acids. J gave up 5 bases and V 3 bases, and 8 bases lay outside the gene matches. Germline CDR1 and CDR2: SEHNR and FQNEAQ (reference sequence). Written as DNA, the CDR3 is TGTGCCAGCAGCTTGTCAGGGGGCAGGAGGGAGACCCAGTACTTC. It translates to CASSLSGGRRETQYF.

This chain connects TRBV6-6 to TRBJ1-2; weak D call: TRBD1 (5 bases). The CDR3 has 13 residues. Germline CDR1 reads MNHNY; CDR2 reads SVGAGI (reference sequence). Trimming left V 6 bases short and J 4 bases short, with 12 bases between. CDR3 sequence reads: CASSEGHIYGYTF. CDR3 DNA: TGTGCCAGCAGCGAGGGGCACATCTATGGCTACACCTTC.

This clone was recorded only once. This chain links TRBV18 with TRBJ1-1; 9 bases match TRBD1. With 6 bases clipped from V and 5 bases from J, the junction kept 10 bases outside the gene matches. CDR1 KGHSH and CDR2 LQKENI come from the germline V gene. CDR3 length: 15 amino acids. CDR3 nucleotide sequence: TGTGCCAGCTCCTCTACAGGGGGCGCAGAGACTGAAGCTTTCTTT. It is translated as CASSSTGGAETEAFF.

This chain connects TRBV30 to TRBJ1-1; no firm D call. This CDR3 has 16 residues. Trimming shortened V by 0 bases and J by 1 base, and 15 bases separated the two germline ends. Germline-derived CDR1 and CDR2 are GTSNPN and SVGIG (reference sequence). The CDR3 bases are TGTGCCTGGAGTGTACTATTCGACAACGCGAACACTGAAGCTTTCTTT. This codes for CAWSVLFDNANTEAFF. Drawing the rest from reference TRBV30 and TRBJ1-1, the complete variable domain is SQTIHQWPATLVQPVGSPLSLECTVEGTSNPNLYWYRQAAGRGLQLLFYSVGIGQISSEVPQNLSASRPQDRQFILSSKKLLLSDSGFYLCAWSVLFDNANTEAFFGQGTRLTVV.

This clone is medium-sized within its sample. This chain connects TRBV6-4 to TRBJ1-2; possibly TRBD1 for D (6 bases). The V gene's germline CDR1 is MRHNA and CDR2 SNTAGT. Trimming removed 2 bases at V and 7 bases at J, with 8 bases between. The length of the CDR3 is 12 residues. The CDR3 here is CASSDRGIGYTF. CDR3 DNA: TGTGCCAGCAGTGACAGGGGGATTGGCTACACCTTC.

CDR3 residues: CASSFHRALLEGGYTF. The CDR3 bases are TGTGCCAGCAGCTTCCACAGGGCTCTCCTCGAGGGTGGCTACACCTTC. This rearrangement joins TRBV7-9 to TRBJ1-2, with a possible D match to TRBD1 (6 bases). V dropped 3 bases and J dropped 7 bases, with 21 bases sitting between them. Per germline, CDR1 SEHNR and CDR2 FQNEAQ (reference sequence). The CDR3 spans 16 residues.

J is TRBJ1-1 and V is TRBV15; no clear D gene. The V and J ends lost 5 bases and 5 bases respectively, with 21 bases between them. The CDR3 spans 16 residues. CDR1 is LNHNV and CDR2 is YYDKDF in the germline V gene (reference sequence). CDR3 region: CATSRGALLLGTEAFF. The CDR3 DNA reads as TGTGCCACCAGCCGAGGCGCTTTGCTCTTGGGGACTGAAGCTTTCTTT.

The J gene is TRBJ2-2, the V gene TRBV7-9, with D unresolved. Germline V gene lookup returns CDR1 SEHNR and CDR2 FQNEAQ (reference sequence). CDR3 size: 14 residues. The V end lost 2 bases, the J end lost 4 bases, and 8 bases lay between the germline ends. CDR3 protein: CASSLQALTGELFF. DNA of the CDR3: TGTGCCAGCAGCTTACAAGCACTCACCGGGGAGCTGTTTTTT.

This clone was detected only a few times. The chain has TRBV11-2 and TRBJ2-7; 8 positions agree with TRBD2. The V gene's germline CDR1 is SGHAT and CDR2 FQNNGV. V lost 6 bases to trimming and J lost 0 bases; unmatched junction nucleotides: 7. The length of the CDR3 is 15 residues. This CDR3 is CASSLPTSVSYEQYF. In nucleotides, the CDR3 is TGTGCCAGCAGTTTGCCGACTAGCGTCTCCTACGAGCAGTACTTC.

The chain has TRBV5-1 and TRBJ2-3; tentative D call: TRBD2 (6 bases). V was cut by 4 bases and J by 5 bases, with 14 bases left in between. The CDR3 has 14 residues. CDR1 and CDR2 from the germline V gene are SGHRS and YFSETQ. This CDR3 reads CASSGGTRVDTQYF. CDR3 sequence (DNA): TGCGCCAGCAGCGGCGGGACTCGAGTAGATACGCAGTATTTT.

V gene TRBV5-4 combines with J gene TRBJ2-1; 7 nucleotides agree with TRBD1. Germline assignment: CDR1 SGHNT and CDR2 YYREEE (reference sequence). After removal of 5 bases from V and 6 bases from J, the junction contained 14 bases not matched to a gene. This CDR3 spans 16 amino acids. The CDR3 sequence: CASSPTGKSRRNEQFF. Here the CDR3 DNA reads TGTGCCAGCAGTCCGACAGGGAAATCCAGGCGCAATGAGCAGTTCTTC. The entire variable domain, with the rest obtained from reference TRBV5-4 and TRBJ2-1, is as follows: ETGVTQSPTHLIKTRGQQVTLRCSSQSGHNTVSWYQQALGQGPQFIFQYYREEENGRGNFPPRFSGLQFPNYSSELNVNALELDDSALYLCASSPTGKSRRNEQFFGPGTRLTVL.

V gene TRBV2 combines with J gene TRBJ2-2; tentative D call: TRBD1 (6 bases). V was trimmed by 5 bases and J by 0 bases, leaving 7 bases between them. The CDR3 is 14 amino acids. Per the germline V gene, CDR1 is SNHLY and CDR2 is FYNNEI. The CDR3: CASSRTANTGELFF. The CDR3 nucleotides are TGTGCCAGCAGTAGGACAGCGAACACCGGGGAGCTGTTTTTT. Full variable domain (remainder filled in from reference TRBV2 and TRBJ2-2): EPEVTQTPSHQVTQMGQEVILRCVPISNHLYFYWYRQILGQKVEFLVSFYNNEISEKSEIFDDQFSVERPDGSNFTLKIRSTKLEDSAMYFCASSRTANTGELFFGEGSRLTVL.

This chain joins TRBV4-1 and TRBJ1-2, with 9 bases identical to TRBD1. This CDR3 is 15 amino acids long. The trim removed 6 bases at V and 3 bases at J, leaving 8 bases unmatched. Per germline, CDR1 MGHRA and CDR2 YSYEKL. The CDR3 here is CASSSIDRGDYGYTF. The CDR3 bases are TGCGCCAGCAGTTCTATTGACAGGGGGGACTATGGCTACACCTTC.

This chain uses TRBV10-2 with TRBJ2-1, with 7 bases matching TRBD2. The V and J ends lost 10 bases and 4 bases, in that order; junction bases with no gene match: 10. Germline CDR1 reads WSHSY; CDR2 reads SAAADI. The CDR3 has 14 amino acids. CDR3 sequence: CATWGGGSYNEQFF. CDR3 DNA sequence: TGCGCCACCTGGGGGGGTGGTTCGTACAATGAGCAGTTCTTC.

This clone has more than one count but fewer than ten. This rearrangement joins TRBV14 to TRBJ2-3; D is unclear. The CDR3 runs to 11 residues. Germline V gene lookup returns CDR1 SGHDN and CDR2 FVKESK. V was cut by 4 bases and J by 7 bases, with 6 bases left in between. This chain's CDR3 is CASSPGNTQYF. CDR3 sequence (DNA): TGTGCCAGCAGCCCCGGAAATACGCAGTATTTT.

The chain joins TRBV27 to TRBJ2-7; 9 bases are a match to TRBD2. With V trimmed by 5 bases and J by 6 bases, 14 bases remained unmatched. The V gene's germline CDR1 is MNHEY and CDR2 SMNVEV (reference sequence). The CDR3 has 16 residues. The chain's CDR3 is CASSPLAAGGVSEQYF. The CDR3, as DNA: TGTGCCAGCAGTCCCTTAGCGGCGGGAGGGGTAAGCGAGCAGTACTTC.

V gene TRBV4-1 combines with J gene TRBJ2-5; D gene unclear. With 4 bases removed from V and 4 bases from J, the gap between germline ends came to 13 bases. This CDR3 is 14 amino acids long. Germline V gives CDR1 MGHRA, CDR2 YSYEKL. This chain's CDR3 is CASSPLRGTETQYF. The CDR3 region has the DNA TGCGCCAGCAGCCCTCTACGAGGAACAGAGACCCAGTACTTC.

About this clone: One end of the junction is discordant with germline, which a read error may explain. This rearrangement joins TRBV7-7 to TRBJ2-7, with D perhaps TRBD1 (5 bases). The CDR3 extends over 13 amino acids. Looked up from germline, CDR1 is SSHAT and CDR2 is FNYEAQ (reference sequence). In DNA form, the CDR3 reads TGTGCTAGCAGCACAGGACAAGCGAACGAGCAGTACTTC. The encoded protein is CASSTGQANEQYF.

This chain links TRBV27 with TRBJ2-1, with 8 bases identical to TRBD1. V lost 9 bases and J lost 6; bases outside the gene matches: 13. This CDR3 contains 15 residues. Per germline, CDR1 MNHEY and CDR2 SMNVEV (reference sequence). The CDR3 loop is CASSPGQGPFNEQFF. The CDR3 coding sequence is TGTGCCAGTTCCCCCGGACAGGGTCCCTTCAATGAGCAGTTCTTC.

This chain joins TRBV19 and TRBJ1-3; D is perhaps TRBD1 (5 bases). From germline, CDR1 is LNHDA and CDR2 SQIVND (reference sequence). Trimming pared 6 bases from V and 2 bases from J, leaving 11 bases between. There are 14 residues in the CDR3. DNA of the CDR3: TGTGCCAGTAGCCCAGGGTGGGCTGGAAACACCATATATTTT. Encoded protein: CASSPGWAGNTIYF.

V and J are TRBV6-5 and TRBJ2-1; D might be TRBD1 or TRBD2, each matching 6 bases. Germline V gene data show CDR1 as MNHEY and CDR2 as SVGAGI. The CDR3 runs to 13 residues. The V end lost 0 bases, the J end lost 8 bases, and 8 bases lay between the germline ends. The CDR3 is CASSYSEGDEQFF. The CDR3 coding sequence is TGTGCCAGCAGTTACTCGGAGGGGGATGAGCAGTTCTTC.

The table lists this clone with a few counts. The junction departs from the called germline gene at one end, perhaps through a read error. This chain connects TRBV7-7 to TRBJ2-3, with D uncertain. The germline V gene encodes CDR1 SSHAT and CDR2 FNYEAQ (reference sequence). There are 13 residues in the CDR3. CDR3 bases: TGTGCTAGCAGCTTAACTCCATGGGATACGCAGTATTTT. Translated: CASSLTPWDTQYF.